Listed below are T cell receptor beta chains from one sample, sequenced in a study of cytomegalovirus exposure and HLA in healthy donors. This table comes from immunoSEQ multiplex PCR, and its TCRdb copy is limited to in-frame clones, with some not included. The table records some 90,000 clones, about three quarters of them present only once. Input material: PBMCs. The source of these receptors is a male donor in good health and CMV-seropositive. The CDR3 runs from the conserved cysteine through the conserved F or W. D genes are given only for firm matches. Some rows have no size entry. The others give once, few or many, or a class for an expanded clone.

clone size	V gene	J gene	D gene	CDR3 protein	CDR3 DNA
-	TRBV5-8	TRBJ2-7	-	CASSFDRTPPVNEEYF	TGTGCCAGCAGCTTCGATCGGACACCCCCCGTCAACGAGGAGTACTTC
once	TRBV10-3	TRBJ2-1	-	CAISGERHNEQFF	TGTGCCATCAGTGGGGAGAGGCACAATGAGCAGTTCTTC
few	TRBV21-1	TRBJ1-3	-	CASSNFGAGGLGNTIYF	TGTGCCAGCAGCAATTTCGGTGCAGGGGGCCTTGGAAACACCATATATTTT
-	TRBV7-9	TRBJ1-6	-	CASSLPGGSPLHF	TGTGCCAGCAGCTTACCCGGGGGTTCACCCCTCCACTTT
-	TRBV18	TRBJ1-2	TRBD1	CASSPSRQGERYGYTF	TGTGCCAGCTCACCCTCGAGACAGGGGGAACGTTATGGCTACACCTTC
-	TRBV2	TRBJ1-5	TRBD1	CASRDRGPGQPQHF	TGTGCCAGCAGGGACAGGGGCCCCGGGCAGCCCCAGCATTTT
-	TRBV9	TRBJ1-2	-	CASSRRPDGYTF	TGTGCCAGCAGCAGGAGACCAGATGGCTACACCTTC
few	TRBV7-9	TRBJ2-7	-	CASSFQRGGRDEQYF	TGTGCCAGCAGCTTTCAACGCGGGGGCCGGGACGAGCAGTACTTC
-	TRBV21-1	TRBJ1-1	-	CASSKPRQGAGGTEAFF	TGTGCCAGCAGCAAACCGAGGCAGGGGGCGGGCGGCACTGAAGCTTTCTTT
-	TRBV13	TRBJ2-7	TRBD2	CASSLTGGFEQYF	TGTGCCAGCAGCTTAACGGGAGGATTCGAGCAGTACTTC
-	TRBV7-9	TRBJ2-7	TRBD1	CASSADRGRYEQYF	TGTGCCAGCAGCGCCGACAGGGGGAGGTACGAGCAGTACTTC
-	TRBV19	TRBJ1-5	TRBD1	CASSRGGAGQPQHF	TGTGCCAGTAGTAGAGGGGGCGCGGGCCAGCCCCAGCATTTT
-	TRBV5-1	TRBJ1-1	TRBD1	CASFPSGGYNEAFF	TGCGCCAGCTTCCCCTCAGGGGGGTATAATGAAGCTTTCTTT
-	TRBV7-8	TRBJ1-2	-	CASNPSPSRYGYTF	TGTGCCAGCAACCCATCCCCGAGCCGCTATGGCTACACCTTC
-	TRBV4-2	TRBJ2-7	TRBD2	CASSQGGGSGYEQYF	TGTGCCAGCAGCCAAGGGGGCGGGAGTGGCTACGAGCAGTACTTC
once	TRBV28	TRBJ1-1	-	CASSSTGRAEAFF	TGTGCCAGCAGCTCGACAGGCCGTGCTGAAGCTTTCTTT
-	TRBV29-1	TRBJ2-7	TRBD2	CSVEDDGSGLYEQYF	TGCAGCGTTGAAGATGATGGTAGCGGGCTCTACGAGCAGTACTTC
few	TRBV6-1	TRBJ2-3	-	CASSGRVRTDTQYF	TGTGCCAGCTCCGGGCGGGTGCGCACAGATACGCAGTATTTT
-	TRBV30	TRBJ2-7	TRBD1	CAWSATLLRQGGHF	TGTGCCTGGAGTGCCACATTGCTTCGACAGGGGGGGCACTTC
-	TRBV27	TRBJ2-7	-	CASRWTVSGLEQYF	TGTGCCAGCAGATGGACAGTTTCGGGGCTCGAGCAGTACTTC
few	TRBV28	TRBJ2-1	TRBD2	CASTLSAVLAGGQDEQFF	TGTGCCAGCACGTTGTCGGCCGTACTAGCGGGGGGGCAAGATGAGCAGTTCTTC
few	TRBV6-5	TRBJ1-1	TRBD1	CASTGQGNTEAFF	TGTGCCAGCACAGGACAGGGGAACACTGAAGCTTTCTTT
-	TRBV5-1	TRBJ2-7	-	CASTGAVGDYEQYF	TGCGCCAGCACAGGGGCAGTAGGGGATTACGAGCAGTACTTC
-	TRBV4-2	TRBJ2-2	-	CASSQEATGELFF	TGTGCCAGCAGCCAAGAGGCAACCGGGGAGCTGTTTTTT
-	TRBV28	TRBJ2-2	-	CASSPYTGELFF	TGTGCCAGCAGTCCCTACACCGGGGAGCTGTTTTTT
-	TRBV10-2	TRBJ2-3	-	CASSDKGGTDTQYF	TGCGCCAGCAGTGACAAAGGAGGAACAGATACGCAGTATTTT
-	TRBV27	TRBJ2-7	-	CASSRGNSYEQYF	TGTGCCAGCAGCAGGGGTAACTCCTACGAGCAGTACTTC